This T cell receptor beta chain was captured in a study of T cell changes during pregnancy in multiple sclerosis. TCRdb's copy holds only in-frame clones and misses some; the assay was immunoSEQ multiplex PCR. The data contain about 69,000 clones, roughly 93% of them singletons. Trimming removed 3 bases from V and 7 bases from J, with 10 bases in between. In germline, CDR1 is SGHAT, CDR2 FQNNGV. There are 13 residues in the CDR3. Sequenced here: peripheral blood, sampled in the third trimester of pregnancy. This clonotype originated in a female donor with multiple sclerosis, enrolled in a pregnancy study. The chain joins TRBV11-2 to TRBJ1-5; a weak D match, TRBD1 (5 bases). DNA for the CDR3: TGTGCCAGCAGCTTCGGGGGGAAACAGCCCCAGCATTTT. It yields the protein CASSFGGKQPQHF. Supplemented by reference TRBV11-2 and TRBJ1-5, the full variable domain reads EAGVAQSPRYKIIEKRQSVAFWCNPISGHATLYWYQQILGQGPKLLIQFQNNGVVDDSQLPKDRFSAERLKGVDSTLKIQPAKLEDSAVYLCASSFGGKQPQHFGDGTRLSIL.